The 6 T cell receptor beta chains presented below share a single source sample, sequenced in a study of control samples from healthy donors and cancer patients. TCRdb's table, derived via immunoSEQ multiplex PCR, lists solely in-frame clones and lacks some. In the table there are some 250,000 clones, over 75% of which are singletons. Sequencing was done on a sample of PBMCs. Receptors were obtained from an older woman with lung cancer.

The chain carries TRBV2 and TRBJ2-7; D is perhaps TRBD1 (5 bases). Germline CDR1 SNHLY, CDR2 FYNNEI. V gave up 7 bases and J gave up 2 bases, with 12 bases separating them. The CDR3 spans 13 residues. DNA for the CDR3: TGTGCCAGCAAGAGACAGAAACCCTACGAGCAGTACTTC. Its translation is CASKRQKPYEQYF. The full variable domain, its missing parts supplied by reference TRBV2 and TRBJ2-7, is EPEVTQTPSHQVTQMGQEVILRCVPISNHLYFYWYRQILGQKVEFLVSFYNNEISEKSEIFDDQFSVERPDGSNFTLKIRSTKLEDSAMYFCASKRQKPYEQYFGPGTRLTVT.

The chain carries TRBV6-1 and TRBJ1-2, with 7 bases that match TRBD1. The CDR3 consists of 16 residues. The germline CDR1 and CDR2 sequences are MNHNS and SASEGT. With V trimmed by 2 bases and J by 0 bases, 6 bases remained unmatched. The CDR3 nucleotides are TGTGCCAGCAGTGAAAGGACAGGAGGCCCTAACTATGGCTACACCTTC. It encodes CASSERTGGPNYGYTF.

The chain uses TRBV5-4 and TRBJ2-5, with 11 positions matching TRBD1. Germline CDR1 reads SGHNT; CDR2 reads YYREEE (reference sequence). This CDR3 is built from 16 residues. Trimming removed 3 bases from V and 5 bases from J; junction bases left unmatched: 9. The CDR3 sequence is CASSSGQGGVRETQYF. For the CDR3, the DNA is TGTGCCAGCAGCTCGGGACAGGGGGGGGTTAGGGAGACCCAGTACTTC.

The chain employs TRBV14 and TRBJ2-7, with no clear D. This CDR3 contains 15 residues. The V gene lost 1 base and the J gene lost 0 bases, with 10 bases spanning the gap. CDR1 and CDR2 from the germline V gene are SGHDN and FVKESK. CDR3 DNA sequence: TGTGCCAGCAGCCAAGTTCTCGGGTACTCCTACGAGCAGTACTTC. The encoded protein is CASSQVLGYSYEQYF.

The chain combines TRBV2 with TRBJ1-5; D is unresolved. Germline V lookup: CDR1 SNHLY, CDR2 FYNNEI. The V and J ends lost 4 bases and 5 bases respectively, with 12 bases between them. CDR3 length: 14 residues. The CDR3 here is CASSASAADQPQHF. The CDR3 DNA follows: TGTGCCAGCAGTGCGAGTGCAGCGGATCAGCCCCAGCATTTT.

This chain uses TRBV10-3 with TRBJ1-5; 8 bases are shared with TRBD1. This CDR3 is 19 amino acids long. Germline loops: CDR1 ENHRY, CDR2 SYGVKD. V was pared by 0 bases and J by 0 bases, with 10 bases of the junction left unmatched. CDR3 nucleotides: TGTGCCATCAGTGAGTCGAGGCAGGGGGCTCCTTTTAGCAATCAGCCCCAGCATTTT. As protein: CAISESRQGAPFSNQPQHF.